One and the same sample provided the 9 T cell receptor beta chains below, sequenced in a study of T cell responses to AZD1222 COVID-19 vaccine. Data came from immunoSEQ multiplex PCR; TCRdb stores just in-frame clones and leaves some out. The table lists around 96,000 clones, 90% to 95% of them singletons. The specimen comprised peripheral blood, sampled 28 days after the second AZD1222 dose. Source of these receptors: an adult who received the AZD1222 COVID-19 vaccine.

J is TRBJ2-7 and V is TRBV5-4; 8 nucleotides line up with TRBD1. After removal of 3 bases from V and 5 bases from J, the junction contained 4 bases not matched to a gene. Germline CDR1 reads SGHNT; CDR2 reads YYREEE (reference sequence). CDR3 length: 13 amino acids. CDR3 sequence (DNA): TGTGCCAGCAGCTCTGACAGGGGCCACGAGCAGTACTTC. This encodes CASSSDRGHEQYF.

The chain uses TRBV6-5 and TRBJ1-1; D gene unclear. V was pared by 6 bases and J by 1 base, with 12 bases between. Germline V gene sequence: CDR1 MNHEY, CDR2 SVGAGI. CDR3 length equals 14 residues. The CDR3 nucleotides read TGTGCCAGCAGGGGGAGGAGATCGAACACTGAAGCTTTCTTT. Translating gives CASRGRRSNTEAFF.

This sequence joins TRBV11-2 and TRBJ1-1; D uncertain. CDR1 and CDR2 (germline): SGHAT, FQNNGV. The V gene lost 6 bases and the J gene lost 3 bases, with 8 bases spanning the gap. This CDR3 region has 12 residues. The CDR3 coding sequence is TGTGCCAGCAGTGGTTTGGACACTGAAGCTTTCTTT. Protein: CASSGLDTEAFF.

The genes are TRBV27 and TRBJ2-7, with a weak D call TRBD1 (6 bases). This CDR3 spans 14 amino acids. Germline V CDR1 and CDR2: MNHEY, SMNVEV (reference sequence). V was trimmed by 5 bases and J by 2 bases, leaving 13 bases between them. CDR3 loop: CASSARTDTYEQYF. In DNA, the CDR3 is TGTGCCAGCAGTGCAAGGACAGACACCTACGAGCAGTACTTC.

The chain recombines TRBV19 with TRBJ2-7; tentative D call: TRBD2 (5 bases). The germline gives CDR1 LNHDA, CDR2 SQIVND (reference sequence). This CDR3 has 14 amino acids. V lost 5 bases and J lost 3, with 14 bases in between. The CDR3 loop is CASSVAIGVYEQYF. The CDR3 DNA reads as TGTGCCAGTAGTGTGGCGATCGGGGTCTACGAGCAGTACTTC.

This chain uses TRBV27 with TRBJ1-5, with a possible D match to TRBD1 (5 bases). This CDR3 contains 13 residues. Germline CDR1 MNHEY, CDR2 SMNVEV (reference sequence). Trimming cost V 8 bases and J 5 bases, with 13 bases left between them. CDR3 amino acids: CASSPSRDQPQHF. CDR3 nucleotides: TGTGCCAGCTCCCCTTCCAGGGATCAGCCCCAGCATTTT.

V and J are TRBV18 and TRBJ1-4, with D possibly being TRBD1 (6 bases). The CDR3 consists of 15 residues. The V end was cut by 3 bases, the J end by 5 bases, with 13 bases between. Germline V gene sequence: CDR1 KGHSH, CDR2 LQKENI. CDR3 DNA: TGTGCCAGCTCACCCGGGCGGCAGGGGAATGAAAAACTGTTTTTT. Amino acids: CASSPGRQGNEKLFF.

The chain has TRBV5-4 and TRBJ2-3; D is unclear. Germline-derived CDR1 and CDR2 are SGHNT and YYREEE (reference sequence). The V end was cut by 1 base, the J end by 2 bases, with 8 bases between. CDR3 length: 14 amino acids. CDR3 in amino acids: CASSLSRTTDTQYF. CDR3 DNA sequence: TGTGCCAGCAGCTTGAGCAGGACCACAGATACGCAGTATTTT.

This chain links TRBV12-3 or TRBV12-4 with TRBJ2-2; D is undetermined. The CDR3 consists of 13 residues. V was cut by 6 bases and J by 5 bases, with 10 bases left in between. CDR3 protein: CASRNKKTGELFF. DNA of the CDR3: TGTGCCAGCAGAAATAAAAAAACCGGGGAGCTGTTTTTT.